A single sample gave rise to the 17 T cell receptor beta chains below, sequenced in a study of control samples from healthy donors and cancer patients. The assay was immunoSEQ multiplex PCR, and TCRdb's table has in-frame clones only and misses some. Here the sample spans nearly 40,000 clones, approximately 90% being singletons. Source material: blood. These receptors were obtained from a woman aged 45-65 years in good health.

The J gene is TRBJ2-5, the V gene TRBV5-4; 7 nucleotides match TRBD2. The trim removed 9 bases at V and 1 base at J, leaving 6 bases unmatched. CDR1 and CDR2 (germline): SGHNT, YYREEE (reference sequence). The CDR3 consists of 13 residues. The CDR3 region is CATSPGGQETQYF. CDR3 DNA: TGTGCCACCTCCCCGGGGGGCCAAGAGACCCAGTACTTC.

The chain employs TRBV7-2 and TRBJ2-4, with a weak D call TRBD2 (5 bases). CDR3 length: 16 residues. Trimming removed 4 bases from V and 1 base from J, with 14 bases in between. CDR1 SGHTA and CDR2 FQGNSA come from the germline V gene. CDR3 amino acids: CASSSIFSEAKNIQYF. Here the CDR3 DNA reads TGTGCCAGCAGCTCGATCTTTAGCGAGGCCAAAAACATTCAGTACTTC.

The V call is TRBV2, the J call TRBJ2-1; a weak D match, TRBD2 (5 bases). The CDR3 extends over 15 amino acids. Germline V gives CDR1 SNHLY, CDR2 FYNNEI. V gave up 1 base and J gave up 3 bases, with 10 bases separating them. DNA of the CDR3: TGTGCCAGCAGTGAAGGAGGGCCCTTCTACAATGAGCAGTTCTTC. Amino acids: CASSEGGPFYNEQFF. Full variable domain (rest looked up from reference TRBV2 and TRBJ2-1): EPEVTQTPSHQVTQMGQEVILRCVPISNHLYFYWYRQILGQKVEFLVSFYNNEISEKSEIFDDQFSVERPDGSNFTLKIRSTKLEDSAMYFCASSEGGPFYNEQFFGPGTRLTVL.

V gene TRBV9 combines with J gene TRBJ2-1; D remains unclear. Trimming removed 0 bases at V and 4 bases at J, with 11 bases between. The CDR3 is made up of 15 amino acids. CDR1 and CDR2 (germline): SGDLS, YYNGEE. The CDR3 reads CASSVGVANYNEQFF. The CDR3 nucleotides are TGTGCCAGCAGCGTAGGGGTGGCTAATTACAATGAGCAGTTCTTC.

The chain uses TRBV6-6 and TRBJ2-7; either TRBD1 or TRBD2 may fit D (5 bases each). This CDR3 contains 17 residues. V was trimmed by 5 bases and J by 0 bases, leaving 20 bases between them. Germline CDR1 and CDR2: MNHNY and SVGAGI (reference sequence). The CDR3 DNA reads as TGTGCCAGCAGTCACCGACCCCGGGACGCTTACTCCTACGAGCAGTACTTC. Protein: CASSHRPRDAYSYEQYF.

The chain has TRBV7-8 and TRBJ1-1, with D uncertain. CDR1 SGHVS and CDR2 FQNEAQ come from the germline V gene. V dropped 5 bases and J dropped 0 bases, with 10 bases sitting between them. CDR3 length equals 14 residues. CDR3 nucleotide sequence: TGTGCCAGCAGCCCCCGGGGTATGAACACTGAAGCTTTCTTT. Residues: CASSPRGMNTEAFF.

The chain is built from TRBV5-1 and TRBJ2-1, with D uncertain. CDR1 and CDR2 (germline): SGHRS, YFSETQ. V lost 0 bases and J lost 0, with 10 bases in between. The CDR3 is made up of 16 amino acids. CDR3 residues: CASSLEGLYSYNEQFF. DNA for the CDR3: TGCGCCAGCAGCTTGGAAGGGCTATACTCCTACAATGAGCAGTTCTTC. Based on the CDR3 plus reference TRBV5-1 and TRBJ2-1, the full variable domain is KAGVTQTPRYLIKTRGQQVTLSCSPISGHRSVSWYQQTPGQGLQFLFEYFSETQRNKGNFPGRFSGRQFSNSRSEMNVSTLELGDSALYLCASSLEGLYSYNEQFFGPGTRLTVL.

J is TRBJ1-2 and V is TRBV7-2, with D hard to call. V lost 3 bases to trimming and J lost 4 bases, with 15 bases between them. Germline V gene lookup returns CDR1 SGHTA and CDR2 FQGNSA. The CDR3 is made up of 15 amino acids. The CDR3 bases are TGTGCCAGCAGCTTTCGCGGACTTCTTCGCTATGGCTACACCTTC. Protein product: CASSFRGLLRYGYTF.

The J gene is TRBJ2-7, the V gene TRBV5-4; D call uncertain. CDR3 length equals 14 residues. Trimming removed 1 base at V and 1 base at J, with 9 bases between. Per germline, CDR1 SGHNT and CDR2 YYREEE (reference sequence). The CDR3 region is CASSLTYGSYEQYF. Written as DNA, the CDR3 is TGTGCCAGCAGCTTGACATACGGGTCCTACGAGCAGTACTTC.

Worth noting for this clone: The junction does not match germline at one end; this may be a read error. V and J are TRBV19 and TRBJ1-1; no firm D call. Germline CDR1 reads LNHDA; CDR2 reads SQIVND (reference sequence). This CDR3 is 14 amino acids long. CDR3 region: CVSSQPTGSTEAFF. The CDR3 nucleotides read TGTGTCAGTAGTCAACCGACGGGCTCGACTGAAGCTTTCTTT.

This sequence joins TRBV5-4 and TRBJ2-3, with 10 nucleotides matching TRBD1. Unmatched junction bases numbered 6, after V lost 3 bases and J lost 5 bases. The CDR3 has 15 residues. Germline V gives CDR1 SGHNT, CDR2 YYREEE (reference sequence). This chain's CDR3 is CASSYPGQGIDTQYF. Written as DNA, the CDR3 is TGTGCCAGCAGCTATCCGGGACAGGGGATAGATACGCAGTATTTT.

The chain has TRBV11-3 and TRBJ2-1; possibly TRBD2 for D (5 bases). The CDR3 is 15 residues long. Trimming took 1 base from V and 8 from J, leaving 15 bases between them. The germline V gene has CDR1 SGHNT and CDR2 YENEEA. The CDR3: CASSLGRGSVDEQFF. CDR3 nucleotide sequence: TGTGCCAGCAGCTTAGGCCGGGGTAGTGTCGATGAGCAGTTCTTC. The full variable domain, its missing parts supplied by reference TRBV11-3 and TRBJ2-1, is EAGVVQSPRYKIIEKKQPVAFWCNPISGHNTLYWYLQNLGQGPELLIRYENEEAVDDSQLPKDRFSAERLKGVDSTLKIQPAELGDSAVYLCASSLGRGSVDEQFFGPGTRLTVL.

This chain uses TRBV3-1 (or the pseudogene TRBV3-2) with TRBJ2-5; D might be TRBD1 or TRBD2, each matching 5 bases. Germline V lookup: CDR1 LGHDT, CDR2 YNNKEL (reference sequence). CDR3 length: 13 amino acids. Trimming shortened V by 4 bases and J by 0 bases, and 6 bases separated the two germline ends. CDR3 sequence reads: CASSRGNQETQYF. The CDR3 nucleotides are TGTGCCAGCAGCCGGGGGAACCAAGAGACCCAGTACTTC.

The chain has TRBV7-8 and TRBJ2-5; tentative D call: TRBD2 (5 bases). The V end lost 5 bases, the J end lost 4 bases, and 26 bases lay between the germline ends. The CDR3 is made up of 18 amino acids. The V gene's germline CDR1 is SGHVS and CDR2 FQNEAQ. The CDR3 DNA reads TGTGCCAGCAGCCTCCAGCTGGTGGGGAGTGGTTTGGGAGAGACCCAGTACTTC. Protein: CASSLQLVGSGLGETQYF.

This clone was observed once. This rearrangement joins TRBV6-1 to TRBJ2-3, with a possible D match to TRBD2 (6 bases). This CDR3 spans 17 amino acids. Per germline, CDR1 MNHNS and CDR2 SASEGT. Trimming took 1 base from V and 2 from J, leaving 16 bases between them. Here the CDR3 DNA reads TGTGCCAGCAGTGAAGATGGGGGGACTTCCTTCACAGATACGCAGTATTTT. Translation gives CASSEDGGTSFTDTQYF.

The J gene is TRBJ2-3, the V gene TRBV5-1; no clear D gene. With 0 bases removed from V and 0 bases from J, the gap between germline ends came to 11 bases. In germline, CDR1 is SGHRS, CDR2 YFSETQ. The CDR3 totals 16 residues. In DNA form, the CDR3 reads TGCGCCAGCAGCTTGGCCGGGCTCCCTAGCACAGATACGCAGTATTTT. Protein: CASSLAGLPSTDTQYF.

The chain recombines TRBV28 with TRBJ2-7; 12 bases agree with TRBD2. The CDR3 contains 16 residues. Unmatched junction bases numbered 6, after V lost 4 bases and J lost 2 bases. CDR1 and CDR2 (germline): MDHEN, SYDVKM. The CDR3 DNA is TGTGCCAGCAGTTGGAAATCTAGCGGGGGGGCCTACGAGCAGTACTTC. Translation gives CASSWKSSGGAYEQYF.